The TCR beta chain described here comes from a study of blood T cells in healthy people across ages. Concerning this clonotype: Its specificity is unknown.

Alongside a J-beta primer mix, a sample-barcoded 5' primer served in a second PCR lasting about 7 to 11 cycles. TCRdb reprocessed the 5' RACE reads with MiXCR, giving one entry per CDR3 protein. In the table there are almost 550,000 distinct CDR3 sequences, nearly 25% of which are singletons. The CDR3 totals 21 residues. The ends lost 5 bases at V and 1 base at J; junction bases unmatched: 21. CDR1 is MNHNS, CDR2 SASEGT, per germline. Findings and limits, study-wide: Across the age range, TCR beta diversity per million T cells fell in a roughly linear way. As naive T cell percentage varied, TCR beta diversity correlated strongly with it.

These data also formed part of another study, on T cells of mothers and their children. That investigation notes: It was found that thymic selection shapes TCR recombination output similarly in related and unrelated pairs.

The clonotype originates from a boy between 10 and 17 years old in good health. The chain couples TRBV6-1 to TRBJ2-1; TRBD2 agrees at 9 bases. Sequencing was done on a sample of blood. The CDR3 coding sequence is TGTGCCAGCAGTCAGGAACTCCCGGGGGGGGTACTAGCGGGTTCCTACAATGAGCAGTTCTTC. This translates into CASSQELPGGVLAGSYNEQFF.